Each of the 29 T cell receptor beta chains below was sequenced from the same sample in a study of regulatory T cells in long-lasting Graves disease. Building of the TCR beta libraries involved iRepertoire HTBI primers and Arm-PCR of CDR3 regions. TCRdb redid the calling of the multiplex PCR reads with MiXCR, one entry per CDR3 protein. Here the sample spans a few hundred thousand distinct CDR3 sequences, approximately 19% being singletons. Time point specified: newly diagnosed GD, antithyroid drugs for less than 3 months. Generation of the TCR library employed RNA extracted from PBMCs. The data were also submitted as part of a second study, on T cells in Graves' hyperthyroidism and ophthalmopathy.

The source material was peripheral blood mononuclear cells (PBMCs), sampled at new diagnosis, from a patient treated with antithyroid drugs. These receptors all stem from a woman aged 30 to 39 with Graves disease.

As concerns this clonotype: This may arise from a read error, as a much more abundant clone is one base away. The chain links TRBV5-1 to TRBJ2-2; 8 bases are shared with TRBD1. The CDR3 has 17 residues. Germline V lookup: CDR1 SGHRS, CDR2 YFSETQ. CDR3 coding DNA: TGCGCCAGCAGCTTGAAGTCTGGACAGGGAAACACCGGGGAGCTGTTATTT. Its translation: CASSLKSGQGNTGELLF.

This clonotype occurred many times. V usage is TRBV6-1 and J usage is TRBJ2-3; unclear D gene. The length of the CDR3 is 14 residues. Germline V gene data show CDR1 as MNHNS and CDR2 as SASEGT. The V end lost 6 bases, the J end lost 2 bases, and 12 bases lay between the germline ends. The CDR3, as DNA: TGTGCCAGCAGGGCTAGTGGACCCACAGATACGCAGTATTTT. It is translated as CASRASGPTDTQYF.

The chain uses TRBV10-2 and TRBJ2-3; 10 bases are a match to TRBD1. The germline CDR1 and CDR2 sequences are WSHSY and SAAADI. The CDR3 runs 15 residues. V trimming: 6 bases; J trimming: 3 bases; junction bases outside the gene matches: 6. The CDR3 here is CASRDRGGGTDTQYF. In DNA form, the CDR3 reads TGCGCCAGCAGGGACAGGGGGGGTGGAACAGATACGCAGTATTTT.

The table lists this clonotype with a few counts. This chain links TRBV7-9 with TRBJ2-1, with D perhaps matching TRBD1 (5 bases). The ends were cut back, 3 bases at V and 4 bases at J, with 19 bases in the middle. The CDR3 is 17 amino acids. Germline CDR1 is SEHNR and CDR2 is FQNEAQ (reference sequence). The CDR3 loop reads CASSFEQVGHRYNEQFF. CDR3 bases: TGTGCCAGCAGCTTTGAACAGGTCGGTCATCGGTACAATGAGCAGTTCTTC. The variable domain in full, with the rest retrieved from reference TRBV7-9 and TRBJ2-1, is DTGVSQNPRHKITKRGQNVTFRCDPISEHNRLYWYRQTLGQGPEFLTYFQNEAQLEKSRLLSDRFSAERPKGSFSTLEIQRTEQGDSAMYLCASSFEQVGHRYNEQFFGPGTRLTVL.

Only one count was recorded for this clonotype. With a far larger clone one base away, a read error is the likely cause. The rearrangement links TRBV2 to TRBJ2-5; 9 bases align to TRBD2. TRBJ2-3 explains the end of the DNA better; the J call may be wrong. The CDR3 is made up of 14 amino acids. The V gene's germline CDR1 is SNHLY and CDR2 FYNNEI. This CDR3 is CASRASGEVRMQYF. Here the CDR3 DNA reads TGTGCCAGCAGGGCTAGCGGGGAGGTACGAATGCAGTATTTT.

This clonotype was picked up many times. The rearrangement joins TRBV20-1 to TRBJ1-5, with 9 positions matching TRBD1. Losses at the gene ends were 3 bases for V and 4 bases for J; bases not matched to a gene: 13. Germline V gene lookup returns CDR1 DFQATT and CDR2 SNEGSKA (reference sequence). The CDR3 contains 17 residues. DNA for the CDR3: TGCAGTGCTAGGGTCAACACAGGGGGCGTCCTTAATCAGCCCCAGCATTTT. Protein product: CSARVNTGGVLNQPQHF.

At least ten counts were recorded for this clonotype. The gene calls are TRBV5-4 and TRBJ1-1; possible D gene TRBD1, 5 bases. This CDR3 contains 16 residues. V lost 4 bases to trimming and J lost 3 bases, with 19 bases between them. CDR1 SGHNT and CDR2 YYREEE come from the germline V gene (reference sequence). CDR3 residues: CASSPAGLGSHTEAFF. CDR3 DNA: TGTGCCAGCAGCCCCGCAGGGCTTGGGTCTCACACTGAAGCTTTCTTT.

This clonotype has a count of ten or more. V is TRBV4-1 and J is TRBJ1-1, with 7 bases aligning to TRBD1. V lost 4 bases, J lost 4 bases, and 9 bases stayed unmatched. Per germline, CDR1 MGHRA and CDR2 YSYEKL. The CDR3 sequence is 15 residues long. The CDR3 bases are TGCGCCAGCAGCCCCTCCGGAGGGGGCCGCACTGAAGCTTTCTTT. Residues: CASSPSGGGRTEAFF.

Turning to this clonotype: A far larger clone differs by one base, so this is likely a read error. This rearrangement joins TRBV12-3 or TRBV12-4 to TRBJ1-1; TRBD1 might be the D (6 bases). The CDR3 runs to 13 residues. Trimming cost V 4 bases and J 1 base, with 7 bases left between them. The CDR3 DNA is TGTGCCAGCAGTTGGGGGCCGAACACTGAAGCTTTCTTT. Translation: CASSWGPNTEAFF.

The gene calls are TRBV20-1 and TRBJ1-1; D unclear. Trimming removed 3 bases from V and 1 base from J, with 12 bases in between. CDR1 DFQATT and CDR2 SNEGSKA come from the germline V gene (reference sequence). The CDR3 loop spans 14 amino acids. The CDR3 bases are TGCAGTGCTAGGTCCGGGTTTCGGAACACTGAAGCTTTCTTT. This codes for CSARSGFRNTEAFF.

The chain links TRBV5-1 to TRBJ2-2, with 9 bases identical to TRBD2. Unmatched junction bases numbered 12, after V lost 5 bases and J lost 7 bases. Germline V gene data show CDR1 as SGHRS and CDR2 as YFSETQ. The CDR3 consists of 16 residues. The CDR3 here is CASRFGAGGLDGELFF. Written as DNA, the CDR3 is TGCGCCAGCAGGTTCGGAGCGGGAGGACTAGACGGGGAGCTGTTTTTT.

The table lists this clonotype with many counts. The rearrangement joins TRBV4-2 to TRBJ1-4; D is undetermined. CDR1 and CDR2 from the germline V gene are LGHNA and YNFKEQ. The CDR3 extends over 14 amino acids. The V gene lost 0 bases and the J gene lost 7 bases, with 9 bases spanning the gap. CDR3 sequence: CASSQERSLEKLFF. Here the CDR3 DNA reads TGTGCCAGCAGCCAAGAAAGATCCCTTGAAAAACTGTTTTTT.

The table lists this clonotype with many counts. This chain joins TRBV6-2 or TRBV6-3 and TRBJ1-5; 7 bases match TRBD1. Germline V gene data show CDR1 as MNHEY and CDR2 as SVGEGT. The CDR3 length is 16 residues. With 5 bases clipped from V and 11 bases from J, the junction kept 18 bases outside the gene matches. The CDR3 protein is CASSEKRGGLDRAQHF. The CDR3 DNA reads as TGTGCCAGCAGTGAAAAGAGAGGGGGCCTAGATCGGGCCCAGCATTTT.

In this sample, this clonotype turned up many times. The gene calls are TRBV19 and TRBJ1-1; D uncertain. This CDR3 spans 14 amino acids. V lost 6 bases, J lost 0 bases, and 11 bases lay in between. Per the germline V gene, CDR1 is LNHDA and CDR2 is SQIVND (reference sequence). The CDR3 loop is CASSGWSLNTEAFF. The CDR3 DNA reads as TGTGCCAGTAGCGGGTGGAGTCTGAACACTGAAGCTTTCTTT.

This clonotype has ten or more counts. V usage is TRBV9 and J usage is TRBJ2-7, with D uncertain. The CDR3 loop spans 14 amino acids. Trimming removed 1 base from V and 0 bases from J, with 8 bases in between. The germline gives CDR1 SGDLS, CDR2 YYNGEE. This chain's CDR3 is CASSVSSLSYEQYF. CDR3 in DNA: TGTGCCAGCAGCGTATCTTCTCTCTCCTACGAGCAGTACTTC.

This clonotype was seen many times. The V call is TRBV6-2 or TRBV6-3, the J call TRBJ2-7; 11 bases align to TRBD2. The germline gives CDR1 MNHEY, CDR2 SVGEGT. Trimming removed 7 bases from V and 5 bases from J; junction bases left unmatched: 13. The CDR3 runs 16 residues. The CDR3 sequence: CASTPSTSGSGDEQYF. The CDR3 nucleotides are TGTGCCAGCACCCCGTCTACTAGCGGGAGCGGGGACGAGCAGTACTTC.

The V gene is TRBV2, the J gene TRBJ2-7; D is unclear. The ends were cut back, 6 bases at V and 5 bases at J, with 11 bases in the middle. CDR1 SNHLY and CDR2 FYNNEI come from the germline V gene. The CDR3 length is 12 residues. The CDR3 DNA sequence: TGTGCCAGCAGCTTTCACGGAAACGAGCAGTACTTC. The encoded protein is CASSFHGNEQYF.

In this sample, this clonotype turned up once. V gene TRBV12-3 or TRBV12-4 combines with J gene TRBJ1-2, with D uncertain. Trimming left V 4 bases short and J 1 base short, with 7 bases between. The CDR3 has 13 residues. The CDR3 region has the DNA TGTGCCAGCAGTTGGGCGGATAACTATGGCTACACCTTC. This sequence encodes CASSWADNYGYTF.

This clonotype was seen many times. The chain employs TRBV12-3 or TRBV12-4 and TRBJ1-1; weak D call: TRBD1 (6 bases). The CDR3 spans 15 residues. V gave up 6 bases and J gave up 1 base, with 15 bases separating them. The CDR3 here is CASSRGGPGNTEAFF. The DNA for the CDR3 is TGTGCCAGCAGCCGAGGGGGTCCGGGGAACACTGAAGCTTTCTTT.

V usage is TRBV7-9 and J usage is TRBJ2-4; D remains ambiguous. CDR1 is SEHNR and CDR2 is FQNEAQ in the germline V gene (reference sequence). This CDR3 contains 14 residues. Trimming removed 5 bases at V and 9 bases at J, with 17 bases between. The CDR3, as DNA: TGTGCCAGCAGCGCTGGGCGTGGGGTCGGCATTCAGTACTTC. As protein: CASSAGRGVGIQYF. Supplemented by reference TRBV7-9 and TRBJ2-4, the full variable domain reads DTGVSQNPRHKITKRGQNVTFRCDPISEHNRLYWYRQTLGQGPEFLTYFQNEAQLEKSRLLSDRFSAERPKGSFSTLEIQRTEQGDSAMYLCASSAGRGVGIQYFGAGTRLSVL.

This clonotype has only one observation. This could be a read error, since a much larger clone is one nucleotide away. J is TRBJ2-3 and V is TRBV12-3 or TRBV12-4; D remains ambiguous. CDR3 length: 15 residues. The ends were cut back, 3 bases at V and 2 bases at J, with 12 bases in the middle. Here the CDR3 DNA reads TGTGCCAGCAGTTTGTTCAAGATAACCACAGATACGCAGTATTTT. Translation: CASSLFKITTDTQYF.

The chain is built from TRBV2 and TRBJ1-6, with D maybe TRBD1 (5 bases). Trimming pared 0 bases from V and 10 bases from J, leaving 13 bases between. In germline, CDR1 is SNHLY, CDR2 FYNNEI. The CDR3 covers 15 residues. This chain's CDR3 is CASSEARAGWSPLHF. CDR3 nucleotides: TGTGCCAGCAGTGAAGCGCGGGCAGGGTGGTCACCCCTCCACTTT.

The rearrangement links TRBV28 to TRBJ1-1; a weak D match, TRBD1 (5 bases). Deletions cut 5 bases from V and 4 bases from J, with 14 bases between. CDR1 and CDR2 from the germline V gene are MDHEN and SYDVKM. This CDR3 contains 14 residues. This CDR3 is CASSLSLGGTEAFF. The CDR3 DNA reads TGTGCCAGCAGTCTGAGTCTCGGGGGCACTGAAGCTTTCTTT.

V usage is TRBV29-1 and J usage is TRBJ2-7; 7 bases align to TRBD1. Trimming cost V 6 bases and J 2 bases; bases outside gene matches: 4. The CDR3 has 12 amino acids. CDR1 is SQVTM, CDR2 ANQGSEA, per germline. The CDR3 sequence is CSVTGMAYEQYF. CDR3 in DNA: TGCAGCGTGACAGGGATGGCCTACGAGCAGTACTTC.

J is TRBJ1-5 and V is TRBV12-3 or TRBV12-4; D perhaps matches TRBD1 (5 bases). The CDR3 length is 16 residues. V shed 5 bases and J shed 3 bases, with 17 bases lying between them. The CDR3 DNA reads TGTGCCAGCAGTGTCGACCCGGGGCCCTTCAATCAGCCCCAGCATTTT. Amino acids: CASSVDPGPFNQPQHF.

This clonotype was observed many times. The DNA of the CDR3 is TGTGCCAGCAGTTACTCTTATAATTCACCCCTCCACTTT. Translated, it gives CASSYSYNSPLHF. The chain uses TRBV6-9 and TRBJ1-6; D gene uncertain. The V end was cut by 3 bases, the J end by 4 bases, with 4 bases between. The CDR3 consists of 13 residues. The germline V gene encodes CDR1 MNHGY and CDR2 SVAAGI.

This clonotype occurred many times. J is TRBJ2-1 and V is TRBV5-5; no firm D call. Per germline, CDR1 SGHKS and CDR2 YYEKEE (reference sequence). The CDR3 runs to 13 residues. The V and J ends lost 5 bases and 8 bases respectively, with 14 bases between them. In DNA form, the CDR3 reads TGTGCCAGCAGACCTCGCACGATTGATGAGCAGTTCTTC. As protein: CASRPRTIDEQFF.

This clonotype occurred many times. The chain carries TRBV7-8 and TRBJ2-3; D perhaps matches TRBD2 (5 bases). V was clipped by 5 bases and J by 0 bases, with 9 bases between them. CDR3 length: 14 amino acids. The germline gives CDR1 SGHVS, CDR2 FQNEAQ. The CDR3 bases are TGTGCCAGCAGCCTACTAGAGAGCACAGATACGCAGTATTTT. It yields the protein CASSLLESTDTQYF. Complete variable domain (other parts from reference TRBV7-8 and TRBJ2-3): GAGVSQSPRYKVAKRGQDVALRCDPISGHVSLFWYQQALGQGPEFLTYFQNEAQLDKSGLPSDRFFAERPEGSVSTLKIQRTQQEDSAVYLCASSLLESTDTQYFGPGTRLTVL.

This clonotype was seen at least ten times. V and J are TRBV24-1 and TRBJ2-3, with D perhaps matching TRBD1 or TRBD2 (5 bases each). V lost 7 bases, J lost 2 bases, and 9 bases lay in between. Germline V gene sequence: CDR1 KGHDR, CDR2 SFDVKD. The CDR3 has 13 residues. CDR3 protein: CATSRDATDTQYF. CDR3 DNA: TGTGCCACCAGCAGGGACGCCACAGATACGCAGTATTTT.